The clone carrying this T cell receptor (beta chain) showed up just once. Deletions cut 6 bases from V and 5 bases from J, with 14 bases between. This CDR3 has 13 amino acids. Germline CDR1 reads SGHVS; CDR2 reads FQNEAQ. Measured with immunoSEQ multiplex PCR; TCRdb has only the in-frame clones, and not every one. The sample carries 300,000 to 450,000 clones, approximately 80% recorded once. These data are taken from a study of blood T cell repertoires in COVID-19. This sequence joins TRBV7-8 and TRBJ2-7; D may be TRBD1 (6 bases). The clonotype comes from a human donor with acute or convalescent COVID-19. The donor label of this sample is uncertain. Input material: peripheral blood. In DNA form, the CDR3 reads TGTGCCAGCAGTGGGGGCAGGACCCACGAGCAGTACTTC. Encoded protein: CASSGGRTHEQYF.